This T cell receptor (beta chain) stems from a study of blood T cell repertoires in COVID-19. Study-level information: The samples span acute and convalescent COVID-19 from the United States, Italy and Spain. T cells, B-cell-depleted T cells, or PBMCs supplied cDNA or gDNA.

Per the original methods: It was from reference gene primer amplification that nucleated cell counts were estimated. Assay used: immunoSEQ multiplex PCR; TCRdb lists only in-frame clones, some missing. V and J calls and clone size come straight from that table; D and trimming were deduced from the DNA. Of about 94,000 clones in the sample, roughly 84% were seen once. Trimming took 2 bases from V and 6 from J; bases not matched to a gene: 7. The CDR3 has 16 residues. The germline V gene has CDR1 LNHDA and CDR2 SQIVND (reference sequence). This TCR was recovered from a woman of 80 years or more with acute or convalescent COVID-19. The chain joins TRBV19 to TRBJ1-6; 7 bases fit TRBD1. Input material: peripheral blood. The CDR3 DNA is TGTGCCAGTAGTATAATCGGGACAGCGGTTAATTCACCCCTCCACTTT. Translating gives CASSIIGTAVNSPLHF.